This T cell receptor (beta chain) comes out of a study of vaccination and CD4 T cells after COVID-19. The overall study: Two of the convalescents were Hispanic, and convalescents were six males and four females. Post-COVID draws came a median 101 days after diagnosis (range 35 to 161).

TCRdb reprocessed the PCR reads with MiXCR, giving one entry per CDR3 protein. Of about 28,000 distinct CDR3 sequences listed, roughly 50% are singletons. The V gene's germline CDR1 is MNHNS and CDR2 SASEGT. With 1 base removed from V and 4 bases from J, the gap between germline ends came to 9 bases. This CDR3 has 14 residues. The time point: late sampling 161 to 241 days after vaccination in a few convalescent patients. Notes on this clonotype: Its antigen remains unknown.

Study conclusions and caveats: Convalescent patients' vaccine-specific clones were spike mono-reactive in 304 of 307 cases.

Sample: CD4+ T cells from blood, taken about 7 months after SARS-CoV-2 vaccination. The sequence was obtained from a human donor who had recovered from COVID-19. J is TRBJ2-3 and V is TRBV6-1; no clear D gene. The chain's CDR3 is CASSEDSFADTQYF. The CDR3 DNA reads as TGTGCCAGCAGTGAAGACAGTTTTGCAGATACGCAGTATTTT.